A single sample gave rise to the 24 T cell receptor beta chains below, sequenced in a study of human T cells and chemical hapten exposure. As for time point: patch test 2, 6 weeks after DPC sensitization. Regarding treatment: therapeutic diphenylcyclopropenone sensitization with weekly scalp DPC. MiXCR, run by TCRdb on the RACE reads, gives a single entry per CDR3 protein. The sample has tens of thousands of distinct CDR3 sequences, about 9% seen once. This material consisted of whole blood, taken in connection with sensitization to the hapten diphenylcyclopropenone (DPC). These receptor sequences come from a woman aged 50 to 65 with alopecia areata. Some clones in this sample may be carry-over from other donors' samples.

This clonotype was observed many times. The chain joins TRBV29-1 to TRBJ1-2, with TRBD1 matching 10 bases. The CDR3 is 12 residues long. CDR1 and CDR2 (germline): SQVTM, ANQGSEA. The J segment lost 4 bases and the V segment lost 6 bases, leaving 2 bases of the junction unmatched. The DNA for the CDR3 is TGCAGCGTCGGGACAGGGGCCTATGGCTACACCTTC. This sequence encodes CSVGTGAYGYTF.

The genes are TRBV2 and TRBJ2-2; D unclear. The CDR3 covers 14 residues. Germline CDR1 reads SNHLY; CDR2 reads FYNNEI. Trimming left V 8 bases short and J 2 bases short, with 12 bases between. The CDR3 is CASGSGPNTGELFF. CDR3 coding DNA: TGTGCCAGCGGATCAGGACCTAACACCGGGGAGCTGTTTTTT. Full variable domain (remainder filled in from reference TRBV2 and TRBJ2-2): EPEVTQTPSHQVTQMGQEVILRCVPISNHLYFYWYRQILGQKVEFLVSFYNNEISEKSEIFDDQFSVERPDGSNFTLKIRSTKLEDSAMYFCASGSGPNTGELFFGEGSRLTVL.

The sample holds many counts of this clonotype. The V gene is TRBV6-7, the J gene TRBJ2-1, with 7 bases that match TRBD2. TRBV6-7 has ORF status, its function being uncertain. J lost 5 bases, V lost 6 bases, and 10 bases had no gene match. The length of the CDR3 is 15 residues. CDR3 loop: CASSPPSGTNNEQFF. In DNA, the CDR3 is TGTGCCAGCAGCCCCCCCTCGGGGACTAACAATGAGCAGTTCTTC.

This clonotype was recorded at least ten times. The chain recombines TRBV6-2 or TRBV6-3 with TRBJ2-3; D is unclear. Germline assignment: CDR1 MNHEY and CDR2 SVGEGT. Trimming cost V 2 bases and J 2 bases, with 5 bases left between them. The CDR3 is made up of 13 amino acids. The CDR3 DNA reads TGTGCCAGCAGTTACCAGATCACAGATACGCAGTATTTT. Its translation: CASSYQITDTQYF.

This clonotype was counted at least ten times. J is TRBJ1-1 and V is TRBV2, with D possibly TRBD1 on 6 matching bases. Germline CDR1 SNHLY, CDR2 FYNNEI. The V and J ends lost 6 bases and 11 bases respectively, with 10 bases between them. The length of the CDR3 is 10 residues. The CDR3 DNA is TGTGCCAGCAGGGAGGGGGGGGCTTTCTTT. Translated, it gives CASREGGAFF.

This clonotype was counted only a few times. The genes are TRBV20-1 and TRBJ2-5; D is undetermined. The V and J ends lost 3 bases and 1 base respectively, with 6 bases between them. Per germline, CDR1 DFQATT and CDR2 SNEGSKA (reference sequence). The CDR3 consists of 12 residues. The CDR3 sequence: CSASVVQETQYF. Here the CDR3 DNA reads TGCAGTGCTAGTGTGGTCCAAGAGACCCAGTACTTC.

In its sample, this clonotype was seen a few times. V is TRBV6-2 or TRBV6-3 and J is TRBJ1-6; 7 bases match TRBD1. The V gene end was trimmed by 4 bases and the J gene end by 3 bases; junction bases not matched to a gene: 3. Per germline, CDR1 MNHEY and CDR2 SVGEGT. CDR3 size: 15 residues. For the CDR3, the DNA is TGTGCCAGCAGTTGGACAGGCGACTATAATTCACCCCTCCACTTT. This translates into CASSWTGDYNSPLHF.

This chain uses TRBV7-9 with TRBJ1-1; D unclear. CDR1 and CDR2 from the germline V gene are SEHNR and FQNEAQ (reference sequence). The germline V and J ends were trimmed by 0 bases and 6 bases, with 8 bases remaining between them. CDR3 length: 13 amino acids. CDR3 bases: TGTGCCAGCAGCTTAGCAAGTGAGGCTGAAGCTTTCTTT. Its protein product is CASSLASEAEAFF.

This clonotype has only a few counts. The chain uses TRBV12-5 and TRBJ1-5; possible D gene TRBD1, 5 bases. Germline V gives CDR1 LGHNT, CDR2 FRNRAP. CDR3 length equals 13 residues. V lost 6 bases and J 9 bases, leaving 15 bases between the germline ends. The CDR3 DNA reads TGTGCTAGTGGCATTGACAACAGGCGGCCCCAGCATTTT. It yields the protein CASGIDNRRPQHF.

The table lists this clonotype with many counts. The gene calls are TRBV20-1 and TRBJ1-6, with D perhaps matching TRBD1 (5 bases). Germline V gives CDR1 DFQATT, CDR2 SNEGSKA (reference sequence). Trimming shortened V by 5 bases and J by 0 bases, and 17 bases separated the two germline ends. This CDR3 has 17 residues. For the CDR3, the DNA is TGCAGTGCTTCCCAGACAGTGGGGAGCTCCTATAATTCACCCCTCCACTTT. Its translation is CSASQTVGSSYNSPLHF.

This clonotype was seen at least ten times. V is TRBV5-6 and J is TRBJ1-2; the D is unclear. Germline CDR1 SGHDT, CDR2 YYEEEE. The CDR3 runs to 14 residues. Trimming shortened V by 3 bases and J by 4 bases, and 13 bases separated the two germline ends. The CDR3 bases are TGTGCCAGCAGCTCTCAGCTGGCTGGCTATGGCTACACCTTC. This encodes CASSSQLAGYGYTF. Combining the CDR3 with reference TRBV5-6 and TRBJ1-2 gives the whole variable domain DAGVTQSPTHLIKTRGQQVTLRCSPKSGHDTVSWYQQALGQGPQFIFQYYEEEERQRGNFPDRFSGHQFPNYSSELNVNALLLGDSALYLCASSSQLAGYGYTFGSGTRLTVV.

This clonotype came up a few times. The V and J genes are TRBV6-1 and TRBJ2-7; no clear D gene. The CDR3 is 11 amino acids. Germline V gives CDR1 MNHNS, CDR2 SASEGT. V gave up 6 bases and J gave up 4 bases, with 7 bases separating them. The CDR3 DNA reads TGTGCCAGCAGGGGTGGGTACGAGCAGTACTTC. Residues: CASRGGYEQYF.

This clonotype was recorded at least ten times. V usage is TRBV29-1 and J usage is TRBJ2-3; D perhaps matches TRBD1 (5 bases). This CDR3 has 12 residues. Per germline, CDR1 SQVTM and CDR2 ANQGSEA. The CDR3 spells CSAIQGPDTQYF. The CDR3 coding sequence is TGCAGTGCTATCCAGGGTCCAGATACGCAGTATTTT.

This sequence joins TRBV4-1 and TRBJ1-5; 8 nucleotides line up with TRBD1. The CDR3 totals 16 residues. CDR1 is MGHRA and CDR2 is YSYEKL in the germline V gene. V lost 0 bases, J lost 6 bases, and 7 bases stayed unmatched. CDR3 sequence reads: CASSQERAGGFQPQHF. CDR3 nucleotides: TGCGCCAGCAGCCAAGAGAGAGCAGGGGGCTTTCAGCCCCAGCATTTT.

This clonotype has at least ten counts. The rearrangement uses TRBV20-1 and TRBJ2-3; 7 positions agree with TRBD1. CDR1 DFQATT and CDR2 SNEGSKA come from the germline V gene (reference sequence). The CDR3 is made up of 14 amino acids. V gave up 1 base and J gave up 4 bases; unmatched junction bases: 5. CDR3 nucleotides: TGCAGTGCTAGAGGTGACAGGGCCTCAGATACGCAGTATTTT. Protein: CSARGDRASDTQYF.

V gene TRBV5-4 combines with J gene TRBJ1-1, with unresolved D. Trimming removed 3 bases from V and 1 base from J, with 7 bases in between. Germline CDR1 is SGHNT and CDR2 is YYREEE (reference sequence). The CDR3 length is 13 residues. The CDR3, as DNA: TGTGCCAGCAGCTCGCCAGGGAACACTGAAGCTTTCTTT. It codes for CASSSPGNTEAFF. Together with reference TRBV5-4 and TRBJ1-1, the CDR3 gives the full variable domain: ETGVTQSPTHLIKTRGQQVTLRCSSQSGHNTVSWYQQALGQGPQFIFQYYREEENGRGNFPPRFSGLQFPNYSSELNVNALELDDSALYLCASSSPGNTEAFFGQGTRLTVV.

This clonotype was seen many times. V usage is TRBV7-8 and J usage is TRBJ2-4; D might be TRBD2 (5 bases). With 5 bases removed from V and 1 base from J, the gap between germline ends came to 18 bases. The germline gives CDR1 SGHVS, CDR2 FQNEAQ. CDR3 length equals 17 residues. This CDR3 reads CASSPSLAASAKNIQYF. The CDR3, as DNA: TGTGCCAGCAGCCCCAGTCTAGCAGCTTCGGCCAAAAACATTCAGTACTTC.

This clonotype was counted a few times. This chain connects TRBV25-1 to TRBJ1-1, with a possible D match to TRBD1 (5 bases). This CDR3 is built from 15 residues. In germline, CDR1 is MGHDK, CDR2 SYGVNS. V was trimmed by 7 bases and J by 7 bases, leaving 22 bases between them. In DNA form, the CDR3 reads TGTGCCAGCACGGCGCAGGGAACTTCGGGTCATGAAGCTTTCTTT. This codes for CASTAQGTSGHEAFF.

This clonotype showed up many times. CDR3: CASSFRGSKNIQYF. The CDR3 region has the DNA TGTGCCAGCAGTTTCCGGGGCTCCAAAAACATTCAGTACTTC. The chain joins TRBV28 to TRBJ2-4; D may match TRBD1 or TRBD2 (5 bases each). Trimming took 3 bases from V and 2 from J, leaving 8 bases between them. Germline V lookup: CDR1 MDHEN, CDR2 SYDVKM. This CDR3 region has 14 residues. The full variable domain, its missing parts supplied by reference TRBV28 and TRBJ2-4, is DVKVTQSSRYLVKRTGEKVFLECVQDMDHENMFWYRQDPGLGLRLIYFSYDVKMKEKGDIPEGYSVSREKKERFSLILESASTNQTSMYLCASSFRGSKNIQYFGAGTRLSVL.

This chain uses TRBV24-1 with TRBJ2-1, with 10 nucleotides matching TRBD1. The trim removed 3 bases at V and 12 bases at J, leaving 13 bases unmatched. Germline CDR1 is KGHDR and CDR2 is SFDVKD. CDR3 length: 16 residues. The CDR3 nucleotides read TGTGCCACCAGTGATCATAGGGGGACAGGGGAGGGGGGGCAGTTCTTC. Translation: CATSDHRGTGEGGQFF.

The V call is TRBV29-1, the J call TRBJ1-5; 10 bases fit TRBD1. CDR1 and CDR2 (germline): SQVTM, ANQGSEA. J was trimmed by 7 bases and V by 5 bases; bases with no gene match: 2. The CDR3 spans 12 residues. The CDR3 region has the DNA TGCAGCGTTCGACAGGGGGCACAGCCCCAGCATTTT. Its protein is CSVRQGAQPQHF.

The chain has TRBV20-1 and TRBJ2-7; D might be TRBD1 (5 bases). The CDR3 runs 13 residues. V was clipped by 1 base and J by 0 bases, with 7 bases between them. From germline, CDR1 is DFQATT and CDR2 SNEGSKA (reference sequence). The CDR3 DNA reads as TGCAGTGCTAGAGGACAGAGCTCCTACGAGCAGTACTTC. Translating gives CSARGQSSYEQYF.

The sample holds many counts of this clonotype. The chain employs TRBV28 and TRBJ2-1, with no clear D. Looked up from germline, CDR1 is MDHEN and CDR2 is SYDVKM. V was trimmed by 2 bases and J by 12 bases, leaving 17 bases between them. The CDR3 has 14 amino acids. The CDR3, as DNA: TGTGCCAGCAGTTTAATCGGCCTCCGAAAGGTGCAGTTCTTC. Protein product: CASSLIGLRKVQFF.

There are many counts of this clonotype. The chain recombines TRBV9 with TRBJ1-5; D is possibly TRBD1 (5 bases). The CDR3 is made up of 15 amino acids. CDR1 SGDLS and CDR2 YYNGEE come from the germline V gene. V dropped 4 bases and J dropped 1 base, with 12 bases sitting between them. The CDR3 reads CASSLGEASNQPQHF. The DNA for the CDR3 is TGTGCCAGCAGCTTGGGGGAGGCCAGCAATCAGCCCCAGCATTTT. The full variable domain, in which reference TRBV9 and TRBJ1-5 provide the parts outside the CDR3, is DSGVTQTPKHLITATGQRVTLRCSPRSGDLSVYWYQQSLDQGLQFLIQYYNGEERAKGNILERFSAQQFPDLHSELNLSSLELGDSALYFCASSLGEASNQPQHFGDGTRLSIL.